A single sample is the source of the 3 T cell receptor beta chains below, sequenced in a study of shared clonotypes between healthy human individuals. Assay: immunoSEQ multiplex PCR; the TCRdb copy retains only in-frame clones and omits some. The sample yields roughly 600,000 clones, about 98% seen once. Naive CD8 cells lacked CD45RO, underwent positive selection for CCR7 and left out terminally differentiated effector memory CD45RA+ cells. Sequencing was performed on naive CD8+ T cells sorted from blood. All receptors derive from a man in his thirties or forties in good health.

The V gene is TRBV7-9, the J gene TRBJ1-5, with TRBD1 as a possible D gene (5 bases). The germline V gene encodes CDR1 SEHNR and CDR2 FQNEAQ (reference sequence). This CDR3 spans 15 amino acids. Deletions cut 0 bases from V and 4 bases from J, with 10 bases between. The CDR3 DNA is TGTGCCAGCAGCTTAGCAGGGGTTGGAAATCAGCCCCAGCATTTT. It is translated as CASSLAGVGNQPQHF.

The J gene is TRBJ2-7, the V gene TRBV5-1, with D perhaps matching TRBD1 (5 bases). The germline V and J ends were trimmed by 0 bases and 7 bases, with 11 bases remaining between them. CDR1 and CDR2 (germline): SGHRS, YFSETQ. The CDR3 has 13 amino acids. The CDR3 sequence: CASSLGDSTEQYF. CDR3 nucleotides: TGCGCCAGCAGCTTGGGAGACAGCACTGAGCAGTACTTC.

V is TRBV7-2 and J is TRBJ2-1, with D maybe TRBD2 (5 bases). Germline V gives CDR1 SGHTA, CDR2 FQGNSA. Trimming removed 11 bases from V and 5 bases from J, with 19 bases in between. The CDR3 totals 14 residues. DNA for the CDR3: TGTGCCTGGAACGGGCGCCCCGGGGACAATGAGCAGTTCTTC. It codes for CAWNGRPGDNEQFF.